Listed here are 18 T cell receptor beta chains from one sample, sequenced in a study of shared clonotypes between healthy human individuals. Sequencing was performed with immunoSEQ multiplex PCR; in TCRdb, only in-frame clones are kept and a portion is missing. The sample includes about 330,000 clones, over 65% of them seen just once. The sample consisted of memory CD4+ T cells sorted from blood. The subset here: CD45RA-negative fraction. These receptors originate from a man aged 30 to 39 in good health.

The chain recombines TRBV4-1 with TRBJ2-5, with D possibly being TRBD2 (6 bases). This CDR3 spans 16 amino acids. Germline lookup yields CDR1 MGHRA and CDR2 YSYEKL. V was cut by 4 bases and J by 0 bases, with 15 bases left in between. CDR3 sequence (DNA): TGCGCCAGCAGCCCGGCCGGAGGGTTGGACCAAGAGACCCAGTACTTC. It yields the protein CASSPAGGLDQETQYF.

V gene TRBV15 combines with J gene TRBJ1-4; D ambiguous. Germline loops: CDR1 LNHNV, CDR2 YYDKDF (reference sequence). Trimming took 0 bases from V and 7 from J, leaving 15 bases between them. This CDR3 region has 16 residues. The CDR3 loop reads CATSRDSRVLVEKLFF. CDR3 nucleotide sequence: TGTGCCACCAGCAGAGATTCAAGGGTCTTAGTTGAAAAACTGTTTTTT.

The rearrangement joins TRBV25-1 to TRBJ2-2, with D possibly being TRBD1 or TRBD2 (5 bases each). Looked up from germline, CDR1 is MGHDK and CDR2 is SYGVNS. The CDR3 is made up of 14 amino acids. Trimming removed 0 bases at V and 6 bases at J, with 8 bases between. CDR3 amino acids: CASSEYGTAGELFF. In DNA, the CDR3 is TGTGCCAGCAGTGAATATGGGACGGCCGGGGAGCTGTTTTTT. Together with reference TRBV25-1 and TRBJ2-2, the CDR3 gives the full variable domain: EADIYQTPRYLVIGTGKKITLECSQTMGHDKMYWYQQDPGMELHLIHYSYGVNSTEKGDLSSESTVSRIRTEHFPLTLESARPSHTSQYLCASSEYGTAGELFFGEGSRLTVL.

As regards this clone: Different DNA sequences within this sample yield the same CDR3. V gene TRBV9 combines with J gene TRBJ2-3; D uncertain. Per the germline V gene, CDR1 is SGDLS and CDR2 is YYNGEE. This CDR3 spans 13 amino acids. Trimming pared 2 bases from V and 2 bases from J, leaving 6 bases between. The chain's CDR3 is CASSVSPTDTQYF. In DNA, the CDR3 is TGTGCCAGCAGCGTCTCCCCCACAGATACGCAGTATTTT.

This chain uses TRBV28 with TRBJ2-3, with 10 bases identical to TRBD2. Germline CDR1 and CDR2: MDHEN and SYDVKM. CDR3 length: 13 residues. The CDR3 coding sequence is TGTGCTATTTGGACTAGCGGTTCAGATACGCAGTATTTT. Protein: CAIWTSGSDTQYF.

V and J are TRBV10-3 and TRBJ1-3; D unclear. CDR1 is ENHRY and CDR2 is SYGVKD in the germline V gene. Trimming shortened V by 0 bases and J by 2 bases, and 5 bases separated the two germline ends. CDR3 length: 14 amino acids. CDR3 in amino acids: CAISESAPGNTIYF. DNA for the CDR3: TGTGCCATCAGTGAGTCAGCTCCTGGAAACACCATATATTTT.

A single count supports this clone. The sample contains more than one DNA sequence encoding this CDR3. This chain links TRBV10-1 with TRBJ2-7; a weak D match, TRBD1 (5 bases). The germline V gene encodes CDR1 WNHNN and CDR2 SYGVQD (reference sequence). This CDR3 spans 12 amino acids. V was pared by 6 bases and J by 3 bases, with 9 bases between. In DNA form, the CDR3 reads TGCGCCAGCAGCGGAGACAGCTACGAGCAGTACTTC. As protein: CASSGDSYEQYF.

The J gene is TRBJ1-3, the V gene TRBV2, with D uncertain. CDR1 is SNHLY, CDR2 FYNNEI, per germline. This CDR3 is built from 14 residues. Trimming took off 3 bases at V and 3 bases at J, with 9 bases between the two ends. Here the CDR3 reads CASSDKAGGNTIYF. As DNA, the CDR3 is TGTGCCAGCAGTGATAAGGCAGGTGGAAACACCATATATTTT.

This clone appeared a single time. The chain joins TRBV7-2 to TRBJ2-1; 8 bases map to TRBD2. With V trimmed by 1 base and J by 3 bases, 2 bases remained unmatched. This CDR3 has 15 amino acids. CDR1 is SGHTA, CDR2 FQGNSA, per germline. As DNA, the CDR3 is TGTGCCAGCAGCTTAGAACTAGCGGTCTACAATGAGCAGTTCTTC. Its translation: CASSLELAVYNEQFF.

The gene calls are TRBV9 and TRBJ2-3; D may be TRBD1 (6 bases). V was shortened by 3 bases and J by 4 bases, with 18 bases between the two germline ends. Germline CDR1 SGDLS, CDR2 YYNGEE. This CDR3 region has 16 residues. CDR3: CASSDRPTRGPDTQYF. CDR3 DNA sequence: TGTGCCAGCAGCGATAGACCGACCAGGGGCCCAGATACGCAGTATTTT.

This clone showed up just a few times. The chain is built from TRBV29-1 and TRBJ2-3; D unclear. The CDR3 spans 13 residues. Germline lookup yields CDR1 SQVTM and CDR2 ANQGSEA. V was shortened by 7 bases and J by 0 bases, with 11 bases between the two germline ends. The CDR3 sequence is CSEAQTSTDTQYF. The CDR3 nucleotides read TGCAGCGAAGCACAGACTAGCACAGATACGCAGTATTTT.

This clone has only a few counts. This sequence joins TRBV2 and TRBJ2-3; D is possibly TRBD2 (6 bases). In germline, CDR1 is SNHLY, CDR2 FYNNEI. The ends were cut back, 5 bases at V and 9 bases at J, with 24 bases in the middle. The CDR3 has 16 amino acids. CDR3 bases: TGTGCCAGCAGTCTAGTCCGGGACTCCTATGAAGGGACGCAGTATTTT. It encodes CASSLVRDSYEGTQYF.

The chain links TRBV7-2 to TRBJ1-1; D not certain. Germline V gives CDR1 SGHTA, CDR2 FQGNSA. V lost 5 bases, J lost 0 bases, and 10 bases lay in between. This CDR3 is 14 amino acids long. CDR3 DNA sequence: TGTGCCAGCAGCACGGACCTAATGAACACTGAAGCTTTCTTT. It yields the protein CASSTDLMNTEAFF.

The J gene is TRBJ1-1, the V gene TRBV2; D is unresolved. Germline V CDR1 and CDR2: SNHLY, FYNNEI. The CDR3 totals 12 residues. The V end lost 7 bases, the J end lost 1 base, and 7 bases lay between the germline ends. Written as DNA, the CDR3 is TGTGCCAGCATGGTGGGGAACACTGAAGCTTTCTTT. Its protein is CASMVGNTEAFF.

This clone has just a few counts. The same CDR3 can be traced to other DNA sequences in this sample. The gene calls are TRBV9 and TRBJ2-3; no definite D call. Germline CDR1 is SGDLS and CDR2 is YYNGEE. Trimming shortened V by 4 bases and J by 0 bases, and 9 bases separated the two germline ends. The CDR3 extends over 14 amino acids. CDR3 loop: CASSPQPSTDTQYF. DNA for the CDR3: TGTGCCAGCAGCCCCCAGCCTAGCACAGATACGCAGTATTTT.

The chain employs TRBV10-3 and TRBJ1-1; no reliable D call. The germline CDR1 and CDR2 sequences are ENHRY and SYGVKD. This CDR3 contains 11 residues. Between the trimmed V and J ends, which lost 5 bases and 11 bases, there was a span of 12 bases. For the CDR3, the DNA is TGTGCCATCAGTCAAACCAACATGGCTTTCTTT. It codes for CAISQTNMAFF.

The rearrangement links TRBV19 to TRBJ2-2; D remains ambiguous. Trimming stripped 4 bases from V and 7 bases from J, with 7 bases between. Germline V gene data show CDR1 as LNHDA and CDR2 as SQIVND (reference sequence). This CDR3 contains 12 residues. The CDR3 region is CASSNFGGELFF. For the CDR3, the DNA is TGTGCCAGTAGTAACTTCGGCGGGGAGCTGTTTTTT.

The CDR3 here is CASSLSKGLNTEAFF. For the CDR3, the DNA is TGTGCCAGCAGCTTAAGTAAGGGCCTGAACACTGAAGCTTTCTTT. The chain carries TRBV11-2 and TRBJ1-1; unclear D gene. The CDR3 loop spans 15 amino acids. V was trimmed by 2 bases and J by 0 bases, leaving 10 bases between them. The V gene's germline CDR1 is SGHAT and CDR2 FQNNGV.